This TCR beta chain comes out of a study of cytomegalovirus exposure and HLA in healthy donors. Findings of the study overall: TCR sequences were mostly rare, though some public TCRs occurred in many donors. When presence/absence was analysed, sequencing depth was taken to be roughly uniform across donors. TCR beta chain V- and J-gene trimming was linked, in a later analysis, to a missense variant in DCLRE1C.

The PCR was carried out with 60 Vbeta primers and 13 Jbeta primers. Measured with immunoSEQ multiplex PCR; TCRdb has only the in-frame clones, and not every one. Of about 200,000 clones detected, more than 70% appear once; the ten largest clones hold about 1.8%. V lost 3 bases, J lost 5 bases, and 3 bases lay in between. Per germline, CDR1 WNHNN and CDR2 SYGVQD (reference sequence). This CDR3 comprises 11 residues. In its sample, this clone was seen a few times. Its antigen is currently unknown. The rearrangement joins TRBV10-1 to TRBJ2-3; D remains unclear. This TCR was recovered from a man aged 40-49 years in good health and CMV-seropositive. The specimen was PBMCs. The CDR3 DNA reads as TGCGCCAGCAGTGACGGAGATACGCAGTATTTT. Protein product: CASSDGDTQYF.